The 12 T cell receptor beta chains in this list originate from one sample, sequenced in a study of cytomegalovirus exposure and HLA in healthy donors. PCR used 60 Vbeta primers and 13 Jbeta primers. The method was immunoSEQ multiplex PCR; TCRdb's version includes in-frame clones alone and lacks a portion of them. The table shows 95,000 to 100,000 clones, with 60% to 85% occurring only once. Sequencing used PBMCs. These receptors all come from a man in his sixties in good health and CMV-seropositive.

The chain couples TRBV6-5 to TRBJ1-6, with a weak D call TRBD1 (6 bases). Trimming left V 7 bases short and J 10 bases short, with 14 bases between. From germline, CDR1 is MNHEY and CDR2 SVGAGI. The CDR3 is made up of 13 amino acids. The CDR3 loop reads CASKTGTRSPLHF. CDR3 coding DNA: TGTGCCAGCAAGACGGGGACACGATCACCCCTCCACTTT.

This clone was recorded at least ten times. The chain has TRBV21-1 and TRBJ1-1; TRBD1 reflects the table's D call only, with no check against the DNA. TRBV21-1 is designated a pseudogene. CDR3 length: 17 residues. Here the CDR3 DNA reads TGTGCCTTTCCCCACTGGGACAGGGAGTCAGGGGACACTGAAGCTTTCTTT. Protein product: CAFPHWDRESGDTEAFF.

J is TRBJ2-3 and V is TRBV4-3; D is perhaps TRBD1 (5 bases). In germline, CDR1 is LGHNA, CDR2 YSLEER. V lost 2 bases and J lost 1, with 13 bases in between. This CDR3 has 16 residues. In DNA form, the CDR3 reads TGCGCCAGCAGCCAAATTAGCACAGGTCGCACAGATACGCAGTATTTT. Protein sequence: CASSQISTGRTDTQYF.

The V and J genes are TRBV5-1 and TRBJ1-1; D is ambiguous. The CDR3 contains 13 residues. The germline V gene has CDR1 SGHRS and CDR2 YFSETQ. Between the trimmed V and J ends, which lost 3 bases and 1 base, there was a span of 7 bases. CDR3 sequence (DNA): TGCGCCAGCAGCTCGGGTCAGAACACTGAAGCTTTCTTT. Protein sequence: CASSSGQNTEAFF.

This rearrangement joins TRBV6-5 to TRBJ2-3, with a possible D match to TRBD1 (6 bases). Germline loops: CDR1 MNHEY, CDR2 SVGAGI. The CDR3 totals 15 residues. The V gene lost 6 bases and the J gene lost 1 base, with 14 bases spanning the gap. In DNA, the CDR3 is TGTGCCAGCAGCCGACTGGACAGCCGCACAGATACGCAGTATTTT. Its translation is CASSRLDSRTDTQYF.

The V gene is TRBV5-4, the J gene TRBJ1-3, with D possibly TRBD1 on 5 matching bases. V shed 4 bases and J shed 0 bases, with 17 bases lying between them. Germline CDR1 reads SGHNT; CDR2 reads YYREEE (reference sequence). This CDR3 is 17 amino acids long. Here the CDR3 reads CASSPFRGGTSGNTIYF. The CDR3 coding sequence is TGTGCCAGCAGCCCTTTTCGCGGGGGGACCTCTGGAAACACCATATATTTT.

This clone was counted only a few times. The V call is TRBV27, the J call TRBJ2-7; 9 positions match TRBD2. The CDR3 spans 13 residues. Germline CDR1 MNHEY, CDR2 SMNVEV (reference sequence). V was clipped by 6 bases and J by 2 bases; unmatched bases: 2. In DNA form, the CDR3 reads TGTGCCAGCAGGTTAGCGGGAGCCTACGAGCAGTACTTC. It translates to CASRLAGAYEQYF.

J is TRBJ2-3 and V is TRBV4-2; D might be TRBD1 (5 bases). CDR1 is LGHNA and CDR2 is YNFKEQ in the germline V gene. V was trimmed by 1 base and J by 4 bases, leaving 12 bases between them. The CDR3 is made up of 15 amino acids. In DNA form, the CDR3 reads TGTGCCAGCAGCCAAGGGCTAGGGGTTGCAGATACGCAGTATTTT. Translating it yields CASSQGLGVADTQYF.

This clone was observed a few times. The chain couples TRBV4-3 to TRBJ2-3; 12 bases match TRBD1. CDR1 is LGHNA and CDR2 is YSLEER in the germline V gene. The CDR3 totals 18 residues. Unmatched junction bases numbered 10, after V lost 1 base and J lost 5 bases. This CDR3 is CASSQGGLGQGARDTQYF. For the CDR3, the DNA is TGCGCCAGCAGCCAAGGAGGGCTGGGACAGGGGGCCAGAGATACGCAGTATTTT.

This clone has just one count. V and J are TRBV2 and TRBJ1-3; D not certain. The CDR3 is made up of 13 amino acids. Per germline, CDR1 SNHLY and CDR2 FYNNEI. V lost 2 bases and J 9 bases, leaving 11 bases between the germline ends. CDR3 sequence (DNA): TGTGCCAGCAGTGAATCCCAGGTGGGCACCATATATTTT. It codes for CASSESQVGTIYF.

The J gene is TRBJ2-7, the V gene TRBV10-3; D might be TRBD2 (6 bases). This CDR3 comprises 14 residues. Germline CDR1 and CDR2: ENHRY and SYGVKD. V dropped 4 bases and J dropped 6 bases, with 16 bases sitting between them. This CDR3 reads CAISAPPSGSEQYF. CDR3 bases: TGTGCCATCAGTGCTCCCCCGAGCGGGTCCGAGCAGTACTTC.

The chain recombines TRBV4-3 with TRBJ2-7, with 7 bases identical to TRBD1. The CDR3 runs to 13 residues. V was clipped by 3 bases and J by 6 bases; unmatched bases: 5. CDR1 and CDR2 from the germline V gene are LGHNA and YSLEER. CDR3 nucleotide sequence: TGCGCCAGCAGCCAGAACAGGGGCGGCGAGCAGTACTTC. It translates to CASSQNRGGEQYF.